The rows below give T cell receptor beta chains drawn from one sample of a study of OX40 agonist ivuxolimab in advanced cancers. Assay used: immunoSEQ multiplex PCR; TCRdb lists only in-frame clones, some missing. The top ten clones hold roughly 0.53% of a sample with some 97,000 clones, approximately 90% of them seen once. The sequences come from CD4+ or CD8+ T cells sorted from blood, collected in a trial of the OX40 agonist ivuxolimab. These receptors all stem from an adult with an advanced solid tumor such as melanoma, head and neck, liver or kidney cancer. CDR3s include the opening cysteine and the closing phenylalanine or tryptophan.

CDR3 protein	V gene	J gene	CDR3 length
CSVEGHRNTEAFF	TRBV29-1	TRBJ1-1	13
CASSSRLWGSYNEQFF	TRBV5-4	TRBJ2-1	16
CASSLGAGNTEAFF	TRBV5-1	TRBJ1-1	14
CASSNWDRGWPEAFF	TRBV7-9	TRBJ1-1	15
CASSLEGTSGRHYNEQFF	TRBV7-2	TRBJ2-1	18
CASSHGLAGGGANEQFF	TRBV7-2	TRBJ2-1	17
CAWSVTGLEAFF	TRBV30	TRBJ1-1	12
CASSLGTSGRNEQFF	TRBV7-2	TRBJ2-1	15
CASSLVPFSSGNTIYF	TRBV11-2	TRBJ1-3	16
CASSEENRGWDQPQHF	TRBV2	TRBJ1-5	16
CSVTKQGTQPQHF	TRBV29-1	TRBJ1-5	13
CSAGGGSGYTF	TRBV20-1	TRBJ1-2	11
CASSAPGGWDEQFF	TRBV2	TRBJ2-1	14
CASNENKNEKLFF	TRBV5-4	TRBJ1-4	13
CASSLAGSEQYF	TRBV28	TRBJ2-7	12
CASTGSTGVHTQYF	TRBV5-1	TRBJ2-3	14
CASSDTSFQETQYF	TRBV19	TRBJ2-5	14
CAWAWEGHGEQFF	TRBV30	TRBJ2-1	13
CASSSDSYEQYF	TRBV6-5	TRBJ2-7	12
CASSPSWGLAGGYNEQFF	TRBV18	TRBJ2-1	18
CSGGDLSYEQYF	TRBV29-1	TRBJ2-7	12
CATSRDPVGGRRKEQYF	TRBV15	TRBJ2-7	17
CASSGTDLGPQHF	TRBV2	TRBJ1-5	13
CASSEQGQYGYTF	TRBV2	TRBJ1-2	13
CASTRGNGEYEQYF	TRBV7-9	TRBJ2-7	14
CASSPGQGALNYGYTF	TRBV25-1	TRBJ1-2	16
CASSRYRGDFSYEQYF	TRBV27	TRBJ2-7	16
CASSESIGTGGYTF	TRBV25-1	TRBJ1-2	14
CASSPGQNEKLFF	TRBV18	TRBJ1-4	13
CASSQERGLNTEAFF	TRBV4-3	TRBJ1-1	15
CASSSLAGTDTQYF	TRBV14	TRBJ2-3	14
CASSTRPGAENEKLFF	TRBV28	TRBJ1-4	16
CASTRSPSGSEQYF	TRBV11-2	TRBJ2-7	14
CASTRLGSSYGYTF	TRBV28	TRBJ1-2	14
CASSFAYSYNEQFF	TRBV7-8	TRBJ2-1	14
CASRETGGALGEQYF	TRBV11-2	TRBJ2-7	15
CASSEGGRRRTEAFF	TRBV6-1	TRBJ1-1	15
CASSQAGITTNEKLFF	TRBV4-2	TRBJ1-4	16
CASSAQLLAGAETQYF	TRBV7-9	TRBJ2-5	16
CASSLERGASNQPQHF	TRBV7-4	TRBJ1-5	16
CALSSGGTDTQYF	TRBV10-3	TRBJ2-3	13
CASRTGRQPQHF	TRBV6-5	TRBJ1-5	12
CASSPTGAHEQYF	TRBV18	TRBJ2-7	13
CASARTGVGQPQHF	TRBV2	TRBJ1-5	14
CASSEYMGGDSNQPQHF	TRBV6-1	TRBJ1-5	17
CASSSGQGIGGYTF	TRBV9	TRBJ1-2	14
CASSLGDYLLEQYF	TRBV7-2	TRBJ2-7	14
CASSRAPSRRDEQFF	TRBV5-8	TRBJ2-1	15
CASSFLGRRNQPQHF	TRBV28	TRBJ1-5	15
CASGQIHTEAFF	TRBV7-9	TRBJ1-1	12
CASSKGTPSSYNEQFF	TRBV21-1	TRBJ2-1	16
CASSLAPSGRSSTDTQYF	TRBV28	TRBJ2-3	18
CASSSGTGGNQPQHF	TRBV5-8	TRBJ1-5	15
CSAQDRAEAFF	TRBV20-1	TRBJ1-1	11
CASSIWPGNAYEQYF	TRBV19	TRBJ2-7	15
CATSRDPTETQYF	TRBV15	TRBJ2-5	13
CASSLGGTANEQFF	TRBV28	TRBJ2-1	14